This T cell receptor beta chain was identified during a study of shared clonotypes between healthy human individuals. Points on this clone: The antigen is not known.

Libraries were prepared by immunoSEQ multiplex PCR; TCRdb keeps only in-frame clonotypes and omits some of them. The sample includes roughly 1,800,000 clones, roughly 95% of them seen just once. Study outcomes and limitations: The generation probabilities recorded for non-shared clonotypes fell below those of clonotypes shared by all four donors. A generally larger estimated richness was seen in naive subsets than in memory subsets.

Terminally differentiated effector memory CD45RA+ cells were excluded from the naive CD8 cells, which were CD45RO-negative and positively selected for CCR7. This CDR3 is 16 amino acids long. V was shortened by 1 base and J by 5 bases, with 17 bases between the two germline ends. Germline loops: CDR1 MNHEY, CDR2 SMNVEV (reference sequence). The V and J genes are TRBV27 and TRBJ1-1, with D hard to call. This receptor was identified in a man between 18 and 35 years old in good health. The sequencing input was naive CD8+ T cells sorted from blood. Here the CDR3 reads CASSLYAFDPTTEAFF. The CDR3 DNA reads TGTGCCAGCAGTTTATACGCTTTTGATCCGACGACTGAAGCTTTCTTT.